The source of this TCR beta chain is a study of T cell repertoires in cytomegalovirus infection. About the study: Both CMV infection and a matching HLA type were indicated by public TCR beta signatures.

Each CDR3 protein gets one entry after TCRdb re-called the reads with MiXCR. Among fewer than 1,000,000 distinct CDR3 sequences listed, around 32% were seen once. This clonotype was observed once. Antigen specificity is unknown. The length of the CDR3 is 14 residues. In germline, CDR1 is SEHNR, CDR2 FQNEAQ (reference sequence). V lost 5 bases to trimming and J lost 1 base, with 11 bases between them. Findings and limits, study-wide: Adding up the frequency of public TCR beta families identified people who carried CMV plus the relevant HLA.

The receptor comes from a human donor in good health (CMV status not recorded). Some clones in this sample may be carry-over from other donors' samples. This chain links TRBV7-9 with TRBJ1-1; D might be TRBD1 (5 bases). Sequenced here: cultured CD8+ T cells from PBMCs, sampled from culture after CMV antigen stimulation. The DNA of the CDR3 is TGTGCCAGCAGCGCAGACAGTTCGAACACTGAAGCTTTCTTT. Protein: CASSADSSNTEAFF.